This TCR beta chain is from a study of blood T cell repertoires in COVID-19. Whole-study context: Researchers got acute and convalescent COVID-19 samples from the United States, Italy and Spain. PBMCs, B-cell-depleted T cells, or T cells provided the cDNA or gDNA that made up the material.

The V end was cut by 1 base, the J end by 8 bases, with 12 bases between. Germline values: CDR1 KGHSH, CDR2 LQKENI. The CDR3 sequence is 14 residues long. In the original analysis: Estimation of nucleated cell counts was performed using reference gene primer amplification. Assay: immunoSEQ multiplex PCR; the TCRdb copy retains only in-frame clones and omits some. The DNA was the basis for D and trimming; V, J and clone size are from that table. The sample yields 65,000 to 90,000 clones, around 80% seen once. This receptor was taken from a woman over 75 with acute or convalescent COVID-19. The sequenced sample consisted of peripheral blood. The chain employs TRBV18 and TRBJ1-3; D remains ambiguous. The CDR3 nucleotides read TGTGCCAGCTCACCACTTACTGACGGAGACACCATATATTTT. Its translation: CASSPLTDGDTIYF.